These T cell receptor beta chains were read from a single sample in a study of CD8 T cells in ankylosing spondylitis. MiXCR, run by TCRdb on the 5' RACE reads, gives a single entry per CDR3 protein. The table includes nearly 350,000 distinct CDR3 sequences, 14% to 15% detected once. The sample was blood, either unsorted or a sorted T cell fraction (not recorded which). The origin of the receptors is a male donor with ankylosing spondylitis or in good health (not recorded which). Both conserved end residues are part of each CDR3. The D gene is left open where the match is weak. The size of a clone is reported for some rows only, either as once, few or many, or as a class for expanded clones.

clone size	V gene	J gene	D gene	CDR3 DNA	CDR3 protein
-	TRBV5-1	TRBJ2-3	TRBD1	TGCGCCAGCAGCTTGGGGTCCGGACAGGGGATTGCAGATACGCAGTATTTT	CASSLGSGQGIADTQYF
few	TRBV29-1	TRBJ2-7	-	TGCAGCGTTGGGAAGACTACAGGGATCGAGCAGTACTTC	CSVGKTTGIEQYF
few	TRBV20-1	TRBJ2-7	-	TGCAGTGCTAGACTAACAGGAGCCTACGAGCAGTACTTC	CSARLTGAYEQYF
-	TRBV7-8	TRBJ2-4	TRBD2	TGTGCCAGCAGCGTAAAGCGGGAGCCAGCGGACATTCAGTACTTC	CASSVKREPADIQYF
few	TRBV29-1	TRBJ2-7	-	TGCAGCGTGGTCCCGGGACTTTACTCCTACGAGCAGTACTTC	CSVVPGLYSYEQYF
-	TRBV6-5	TRBJ2-5	TRBD2	TGTGCCAGCAGTTTTCTTGCGGGGGGGCTGGAGACCCAGTACTTC	CASSFLAGGLETQYF
-	TRBV5-1	TRBJ1-4	-	TGCGCCAGCAGCTTGGCCCCCCACGATGAAAAACTGTTTTTT	CASSLAPHDEKLFF
few	TRBV5-1	TRBJ2-7	-	TGCGCCAGCAGCTTGGCGGGGGCATTTCTGCACGAGCAGTACTTC	CASSLAGAFLHEQYF
once	TRBV10-3	TRBJ2-1	TRBD2	TGTGCCATCAGTGCCTATGGGACTAGCTGGATGAATGAGCAGTTCTTC	CAISAYGTSWMNEQFF
-	TRBV3-1	TRBJ2-7	-	TGTGCCAGCAGCCAATCTCCCTCGGGGGGCTACTCCTACGAGCAGTACTTC	CASSQSPSGGYSYEQYF
-	TRBV6-1	TRBJ1-4	-	TGTGCCAGCAGTGAAGTCAGAACAACTAATGAAAAACTGTTTTTT	CASSEVRTTNEKLFF
few	TRBV7-8	TRBJ1-1	TRBD1	TGTGCCAGCAGCTTAGTTGCCGAACCGGGACAGGGGGCTGAAGCTTTCTTT	CASSLVAEPGQGAEAFF
-	TRBV25-1	TRBJ1-6	-	TGTGCCAGCAGTGACCCCGGGGGTTCACCCCTCCACTTT	CASSDPGGSPLHF
few	TRBV10-3	TRBJ2-3	-	TGTGCCATCAGTGACCGTGGGCAGAGCACAGATACGCAGTATTTT	CAISDRGQSTDTQYF
few	TRBV6-5	TRBJ1-1	TRBD1	TGTGCCAGCAGTTACTCTAGACAGGGGAGGACTGAAGCTTTCTTT	CASSYSRQGRTEAFF
-	TRBV4-1	TRBJ1-6	-	TGCGCCAGCAGCCTAGGCCTAACGAGCTCCTATAATTCACCCCTCCACTTT	CASSLGLTSSYNSPLHF
few	TRBV11-2	TRBJ2-1	TRBD2	TGTGCCAGCAGCTTAAGGAGGGGACTAGCGAGGAATGAGCAGTTCTTC	CASSLRRGLARNEQFF
-	TRBV29-1	TRBJ1-1	-	TGCAGCGTTTTTCCAACCCTCTCCGACGCTGAAGCTTTCTTT	CSVFPTLSDAEAFF
many	TRBV20-1	TRBJ2-1	-	TGCAGTGCCCTAGGAGGGGGGAGCTGGTCCTACAATGAGCAGTTCTTC	CSALGGGSWSYNEQFF
-	TRBV5-1	TRBJ2-1	TRBD2	TGCGCCAGCAGGGTCGCCGGGACTAGCGGGGGAGTACAGTTCTTC	CASRVAGTSGGVQFF
many	TRBV14	TRBJ1-2	-	TGTGCCAGCAGCCCCCGCGAAGGGAATAACTATGGCTACACCTTC	CASSPREGNNYGYTF
-	TRBV5-6	TRBJ2-3	TRBD2	TGTGCCAGCAGCTTGATTACGAGCGGGGGCACAGATACGCAGTATTTT	CASSLITSGGTDTQYF
-	TRBV29-1	TRBJ2-1	TRBD2	TGCAGCGCTCGGACTAGTTTCAATGAGCAGTTCTTC	CSARTSFNEQFF
few	TRBV12-3/TRBV12-4	TRBJ1-1	-	TGTGCCAGCAGTTTCGTAAGAAACACTGAAGCTTTCTTT	CASSFVRNTEAFF
few	TRBV5-1	TRBJ1-3	TRBD1	TGCGCCAGCAGCCTATCCGGGACAGTCCTCTCTGGAAACACCATATATTTT	CASSLSGTVLSGNTIYF
many	TRBV12-3/TRBV12-4	TRBJ2-1	TRBD2	TGTGCCAGCAGCCCAACTAGCGGGGTTTACAATGAGCAGTTCTTC	CASSPTSGVYNEQFF
many	TRBV3-1	TRBJ1-1	-	TGTGCCAGCAGCCAGTCTGCTGGTACTGAAGCTTTCTTT	CASSQSAGTEAFF
-	TRBV25-1	TRBJ2-1	-	TGTGCCAGCAGGGACCGGACCTATTACAATGAGCAGTTCTTC	CASRDRTYYNEQFF
-	TRBV29-1	TRBJ2-3	-	TGCAGCGGGACCACGGCAAGCACAGATACGCAGTATTTT	CSGTTASTDTQYF
many	TRBV28	TRBJ2-3	-	TGTGCCAGCAGCGCGCCAAGGGGGGGCACAGATACGCAGTATTTT	CASSAPRGGTDTQYF
few	TRBV5-1	TRBJ1-2	-	TGCGCCAGCAGGTCCTCGGCGGCCACTTATGGCTACACCTTC	CASRSSAATYGYTF
-	TRBV4-1	TRBJ2-5	-	TGCGCCAGCAGCCAAGATGGTCTCCAAGAGACCCAGTACTTC	CASSQDGLQETQYF
few	TRBV12-3/TRBV12-4	TRBJ2-1	-	TGTGCCAGCAGTTTCGTACTAGCAAGTAGGAATGAGCAGTTCTTC	CASSFVLASRNEQFF
-	TRBV12-3/TRBV12-4	TRBJ1-6	-	TGTGCCAGCAGTTTTACCCAGGCCAATTCACCCCTCCACTTT	CASSFTQANSPLHF
-	TRBV10-3	TRBJ2-2	-	TGTGCCATCAGTGAGACCTCCGCCGGGGAGCTGTTTTTT	CAISETSAGELFF
-	TRBV12-3/TRBV12-4	TRBJ2-2	-	TGTGCCAGCAGTTTAGCGCCCCGGGCCACCGGGGAGCTGTTTTTT	CASSLAPRATGELFF
few	TRBV20-1	TRBJ2-1	TRBD2	TGCAGTGCCTCCGGACTAGGGGAGCAGTTCTTC	CSASGLGEQFF
few	TRBV20-1	TRBJ2-5	-	TGCAGTGCTAGGGGGGGTAAAGAGACCCAGTACTTC	CSARGGKETQYF
-	TRBV6-5	TRBJ2-3	-	TGTGCCAGCAGCCGGGACTCCTCTACGCAGTATTTT	CASSRDSSTQYF
-	TRBV20-1	TRBJ2-7	-	TGCAGTGCTAGAGATCCCCGAGGGAGCTCCTACGAGCAGTACTTC	CSARDPRGSSYEQYF
-	TRBV20-1	TRBJ2-3	-	TGCAGTGCTAGTCAGGCGGGGAACACAGATACGCAGTATTTT	CSASQAGNTDTQYF
-	TRBV20-1	TRBJ2-1	-	TGCAGTGCTAGAGATTCCAGGAACGGTGAGCAGTTCTTC	CSARDSRNGEQFF
-	TRBV5-1	TRBJ2-3	-	TGCGCCAGCAGCGTCATGGATACGCAGTATTTT	CASSVMDTQYF
-	TRBV20-1	TRBJ2-3	-	TGCAGTGCTAGAGATAGGCTTGCGGCTAGATCCGCAGATACGCAGTATTTT	CSARDRLAARSADTQYF
-	TRBV5-1	TRBJ2-1	-	TGCGCCAGCAGCTTGCAAAATGAGCAGTTCTTC	CASSLQNEQFF
-	TRBV12-3/TRBV12-4	TRBJ2-3	-	TGTGCCAGCAGTTTAGATGAGAGCGGGAGCACAGATACGCAGTATTTT	CASSLDESGSTDTQYF
-	TRBV2	TRBJ2-7	TRBD1	TGTGCCAGCAGTGAAAGGTCAGGGGGATTCGGGGAGCAGTACTTC	CASSERSGGFGEQYF
many	TRBV6-1	TRBJ1-1	TRBD1	TGTGCCAGCAGCTTGGGACAGGGGGCGATGAACACTGAAGCTTTCTTT	CASSLGQGAMNTEAFF
few	TRBV3-1	TRBJ2-4	TRBD2	TGTGCCAGCAGCCCGGGGGGGGAAAACATTCAGTACTTC	CASSPGGENIQYF